This TCR beta chain is drawn from a study of beta chain features in type 1 diabetes. This CDR3 is 14 amino acids long. The germline V gene has CDR1 MDHEN and CDR2 SYDVKM. Sampling consisted of one heparinised blood draw per donor, averaging roughly 0.12 L. Expressed TCRB transcripts were sequenced because the isolated RNA had all been reverse transcribed beforehand. TCRdb's copy holds only in-frame clones and misses some; the assay was immunoSEQ multiplex PCR. The repertoire consists of about 130,000 clones, with 9% to 9.5% occurring once and the leading ten covering around 0.7%. Input material: central memory CD4+ T cells from blood. V gene TRBV28 combines with J gene TRBJ2-5; 10 positions agree with TRBD1. The J call may be faulty, since TRBJ2-7 better matches the DNA end. This receptor was obtained from a man aged 18 to 29 in good health. The CDR3 is CASTAPGTGDEQYF. The DNA for the CDR3 is TGTGCCAGCACTGCCCCCGGGACAGGGGACGAGCAGTACTTC.